Listed below are T cell receptor beta chains from one sample, sequenced in a study of T-cell reconstitution after alpha-beta-depleted transplantation in children. TCRdb ran MiXCR on the PCR reads and lists one entry per CDR3 protein. The sample records about half a million distinct CDR3 sequences, roughly an eighth being singletons. Sequences were derived from PBMCs from the stem cell graft donor, sampled from the stem cell graft. These receptors were collected from a human donor who donated a stem cell graft to a child with combined immunodeficiency. The CDR3 runs from the conserved cysteine through the conserved F or W. The order of the fields is J gene, V gene, clone size, D gene, CDR3 DNA, CDR3 protein. The D gene is left open where the match is weak. Expanded clones are given a class, and other clones once, few, many or no size at all.

J gene: TRBJ2-1
V gene: TRBV20-1
clone size: many
D gene: TRBD2
CDR3 DNA: TGCAGTGCTAGTAACGGGGGGACTTACAATGAGCAGTTCTTC
CDR3 protein: CSASNGGTYNEQFF

J gene: TRBJ1-2
V gene: TRBV9
clone size: few
D gene: NA
CDR3 DNA: TGTGCCAGCAGCGTAGAAGGGACCACGGCGAATGGCTACACCTTC
CDR3 protein: CASSVEGTTANGYTF

J gene: TRBJ1-2
V gene: TRBV5-1
clone size: NA
D gene: TRBD1
CDR3 DNA: TGCGCCAGCAGCAACAGGGGTACCGATCCTGCTAACTATGGCTACACCTTC
CDR3 protein: CASSNRGTDPANYGYTF

J gene: TRBJ2-6
V gene: TRBV4-2
clone size: NA
D gene: TRBD1
CDR3 DNA: TGTGCCAGCAGCCTCCTTACAGGGGCTGGGGCCAACGTCCTGACTTTC
CDR3 protein: CASSLLTGAGANVLTF

J gene: TRBJ2-1
V gene: TRBV7-3
clone size: NA
D gene: TRBD2
CDR3 DNA: TGTGCCAGCAGCACACCTAGCGGAGGCTACAATGAGCAGTTCTTC
CDR3 protein: CASSTPSGGYNEQFF

J gene: TRBJ1-1
V gene: TRBV19
clone size: NA
D gene: NA
CDR3 DNA: TGTGCCAGTGGGAACACTGAAGCTTTCTTT
CDR3 protein: CASGNTEAFF

J gene: TRBJ2-1
V gene: TRBV12-3/TRBV12-4
clone size: few
D gene: NA
CDR3 DNA: TGTGCCAGCAGTTTGGCAGCCTGGGCTGAGCAGTTCTTC
CDR3 protein: CASSLAAWAEQFF

J gene: TRBJ2-1
V gene: TRBV11-2
clone size: NA
D gene: TRBD2
CDR3 DNA: TGTGCCAGCCTAGCGGGGGGTTCTAGTGAGCAGTTCTTC
CDR3 protein: CASLAGGSSEQFF

J gene: TRBJ1-5
V gene: TRBV7-2
clone size: NA
D gene: NA
CDR3 DNA: TGTGCCAGCAGCCGAGACCCCAATCAGCCCCAGCATTTT
CDR3 protein: CASSRDPNQPQHF

J gene: TRBJ1-2
V gene: TRBV4-3
clone size: few
D gene: NA
CDR3 DNA: TGCGCCAGCAGCCAATGGGACAATAACTATGGCTACACCTTC
CDR3 protein: CASSQWDNNYGYTF

J gene: TRBJ2-1
V gene: TRBV7-2
clone size: few
D gene: TRBD2
CDR3 DNA: TGTGCCAGCAGCTCCAATGGCGGGACTACGTACAATGAGCAGTTCTTC
CDR3 protein: CASSSNGGTTYNEQFF

J gene: TRBJ2-7
V gene: TRBV12-3/TRBV12-4
clone size: many
D gene: TRBD1
CDR3 DNA: TGTGCCAGCAGCCCCACAGGGGCAACCTACGAGCAGTACTTC
CDR3 protein: CASSPTGATYEQYF

J gene: TRBJ2-3
V gene: TRBV29-1
clone size: NA
D gene: NA
CDR3 DNA: TGCAGCGTTGAGCCCATAGGGGGACTTAACCACACAGATACGCAGTATTTT
CDR3 protein: CSVEPIGGLNHTDTQYF

J gene: TRBJ2-3
V gene: TRBV5-1
clone size: many
D gene: TRBD2
CDR3 DNA: TGCGCCAGCAGCTTGACTAGCGGGAGTCAAGATACGCAGTATTTT
CDR3 protein: CASSLTSGSQDTQYF

J gene: TRBJ2-5
V gene: TRBV27
clone size: few
D gene: TRBD1
CDR3 DNA: TGTGCCAGCAGTTCGGTACAGGGGGCTGTGGAGACCCAGTACTTC
CDR3 protein: CASSSVQGAVETQYF

J gene: TRBJ2-3
V gene: TRBV5-1
clone size: NA
D gene: NA
CDR3 DNA: TGCGCCAGCAGCTTGATACTAGATTTTGATACGCAGTATTTT
CDR3 protein: CASSLILDFDTQYF

J gene: TRBJ2-7
V gene: TRBV28
clone size: NA
D gene: TRBD1
CDR3 DNA: TGTGCCAGCAGTTTGAACAGGGGTCGAGGATACGAGCAGTACTTC
CDR3 protein: CASSLNRGRGYEQYF

J gene: TRBJ2-1
V gene: TRBV30
clone size: NA
D gene: NA
CDR3 DNA: TGTGCCTGGAGCCCCGGGTTCCACTACAATGAGCAGTTCTTC
CDR3 protein: CAWSPGFHYNEQFF

J gene: TRBJ2-5
V gene: TRBV12-3/TRBV12-4
clone size: many
D gene: NA
CDR3 DNA: TGTGCCAGCAACCCCCACGGAGGCCTAGGAAGAGAGACCCAGTACTTC
CDR3 protein: CASNPHGGLGRETQYF

J gene: TRBJ2-1
V gene: TRBV6-2/TRBV6-3
clone size: NA
D gene: TRBD2
CDR3 DNA: TGTGCCAGCAGCTTTTTAGCGGGTAGTGGCAATGAGCAGTTCTTC
CDR3 protein: CASSFLAGSGNEQFF

J gene: TRBJ1-1
V gene: TRBV2
clone size: many
D gene: NA
CDR3 DNA: TGTGCCAAAGGGACGGGGAACACTGAAGCTTTCTTT
CDR3 protein: CAKGTGNTEAFF

J gene: TRBJ1-2
V gene: TRBV6-1
clone size: NA
D gene: NA
CDR3 DNA: TGTGCCAGCAGCCCGTTGGGGGACGCACATGGCTACACCTTC
CDR3 protein: CASSPLGDAHGYTF

J gene: TRBJ2-3
V gene: TRBV7-8
clone size: NA
D gene: TRBD2
CDR3 DNA: TGTGCCAGCAGCTCGGGACTAGCGGGGGGTTCACGCACAGATACGCAGTATTTT
CDR3 protein: CASSSGLAGGSRTDTQYF